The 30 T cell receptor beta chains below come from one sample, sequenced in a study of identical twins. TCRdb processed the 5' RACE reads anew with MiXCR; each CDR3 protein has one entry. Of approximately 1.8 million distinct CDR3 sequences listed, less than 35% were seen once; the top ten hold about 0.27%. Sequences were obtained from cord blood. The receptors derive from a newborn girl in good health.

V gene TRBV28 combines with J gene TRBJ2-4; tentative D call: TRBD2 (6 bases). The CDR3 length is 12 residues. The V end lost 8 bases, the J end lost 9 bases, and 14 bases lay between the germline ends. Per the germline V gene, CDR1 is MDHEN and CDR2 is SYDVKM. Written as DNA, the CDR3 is TGTGCCAGCGGACTAAGTGTCGCCATTCAGTACTTC. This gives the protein CASGLSVAIQYF.

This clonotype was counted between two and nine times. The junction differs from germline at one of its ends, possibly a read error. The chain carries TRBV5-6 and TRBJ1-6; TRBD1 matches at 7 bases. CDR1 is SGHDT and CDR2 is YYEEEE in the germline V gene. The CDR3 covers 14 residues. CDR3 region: CASSPGQPNSPPHF. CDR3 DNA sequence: TGTGCCAGCAGCCCGGGACAGCCTAATTCACCCCCCCACTTT.

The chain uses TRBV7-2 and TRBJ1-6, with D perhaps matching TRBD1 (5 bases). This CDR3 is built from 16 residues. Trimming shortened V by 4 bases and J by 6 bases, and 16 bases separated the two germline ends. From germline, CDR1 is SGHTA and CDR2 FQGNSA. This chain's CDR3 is CASSSLRQGGNSPLHF. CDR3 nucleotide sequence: TGTGCCAGCAGCTCCCTCCGTCAGGGTGGTAATTCACCCCTCCACTTT.

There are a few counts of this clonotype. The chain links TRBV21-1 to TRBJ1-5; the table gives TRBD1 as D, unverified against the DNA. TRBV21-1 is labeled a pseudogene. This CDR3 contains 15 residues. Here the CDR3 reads CASSKGTGGNQPQHF. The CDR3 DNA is TGTGCCAGCAGCAAGGGGACAGGGGGCAATCAGCCCCAGCATTTT.

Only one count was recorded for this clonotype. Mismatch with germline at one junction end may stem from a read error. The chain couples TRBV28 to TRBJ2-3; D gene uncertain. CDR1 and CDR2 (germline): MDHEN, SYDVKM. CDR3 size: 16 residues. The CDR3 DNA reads TGTGCCAGCAGTTTATCCCAGGTTCCCTCCACAGATACGCTGTATTTT. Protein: CASSLSQVPSTDTLYF.

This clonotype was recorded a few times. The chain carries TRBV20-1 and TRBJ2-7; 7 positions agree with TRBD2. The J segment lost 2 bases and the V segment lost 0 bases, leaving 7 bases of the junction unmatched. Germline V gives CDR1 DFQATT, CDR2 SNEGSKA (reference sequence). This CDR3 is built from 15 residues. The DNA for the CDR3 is TGCAGTGCTAGAGATGGCCTAGCGGCGGCCTACGAGCAGTACTTC. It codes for CSARDGLAAAYEQYF.

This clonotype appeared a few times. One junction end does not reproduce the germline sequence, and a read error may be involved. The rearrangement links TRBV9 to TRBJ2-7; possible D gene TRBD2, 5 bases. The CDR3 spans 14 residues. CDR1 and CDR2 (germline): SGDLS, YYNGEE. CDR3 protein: CASSVGPEEAEQYF. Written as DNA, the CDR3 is TGTGCCAGCAGCGTCGGCCCGGAGGAGGCCGAGCAGTACTTT.

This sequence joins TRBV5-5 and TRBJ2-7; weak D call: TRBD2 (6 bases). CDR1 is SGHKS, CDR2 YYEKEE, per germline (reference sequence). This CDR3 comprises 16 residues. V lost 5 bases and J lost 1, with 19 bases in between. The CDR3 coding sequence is TGTGCCAGCAGTTTCCCCCGGGGGAAAGGATCCTACGAGCAGTACTTC. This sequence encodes CASSFPRGKGSYEQYF.

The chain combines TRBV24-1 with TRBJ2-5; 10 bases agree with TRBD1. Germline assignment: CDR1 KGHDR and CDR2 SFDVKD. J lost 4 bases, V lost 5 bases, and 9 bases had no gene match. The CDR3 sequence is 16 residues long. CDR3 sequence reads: CATSGLGQGFVETQYF. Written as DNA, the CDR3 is TGTGCCACCAGTGGGCTGGGACAGGGGTTTGTAGAGACCCAGTACTTC.

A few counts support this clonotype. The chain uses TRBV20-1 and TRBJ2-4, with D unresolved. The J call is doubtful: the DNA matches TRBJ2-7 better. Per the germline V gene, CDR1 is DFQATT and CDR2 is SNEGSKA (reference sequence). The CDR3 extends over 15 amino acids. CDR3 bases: TGCAGTGCTAGAGATTTGGGTTCCCCCTCCTACGAGCAGTACTTC. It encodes CSARDLGSPSYEQYF.

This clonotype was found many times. CDR3 residues: CASSGKAGYSYNEQFF. CDR3 coding DNA: TGTGCCAGCAGTGGGAAAGCGGGGTACTCCTACAATGAGCAGTTCTTC. The rearrangement joins TRBV6-1 to TRBJ2-1, with 7 nucleotides matching TRBD2. The ends lost 4 bases at V and 0 bases at J; junction bases unmatched: 6. Germline CDR1 reads MNHNS; CDR2 reads SASEGT. The CDR3 totals 16 residues.

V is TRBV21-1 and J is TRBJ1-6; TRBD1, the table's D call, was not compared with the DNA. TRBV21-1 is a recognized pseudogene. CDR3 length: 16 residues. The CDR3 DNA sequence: TGTGCCAGCATCAGAAGAGGGGACAGAAAGAATTCACCCCTCCACTTT. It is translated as CASIRRGDRKNSPLHF.

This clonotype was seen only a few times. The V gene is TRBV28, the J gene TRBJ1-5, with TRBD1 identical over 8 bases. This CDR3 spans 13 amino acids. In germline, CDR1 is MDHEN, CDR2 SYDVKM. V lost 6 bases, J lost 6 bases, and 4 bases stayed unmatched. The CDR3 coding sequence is TGTGCCAGCAGGCCCAGGGGGCCTCAGCCCCAGCATTTT. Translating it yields CASRPRGPQPQHF.

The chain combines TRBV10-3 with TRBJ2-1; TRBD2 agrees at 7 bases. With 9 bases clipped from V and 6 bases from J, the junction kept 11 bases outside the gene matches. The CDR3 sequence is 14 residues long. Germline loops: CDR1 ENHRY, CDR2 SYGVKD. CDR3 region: CAITRGSNPNEQFF. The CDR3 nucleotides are TGTGCCATAACGCGCGGGAGCAATCCCAATGAGCAGTTCTTC.

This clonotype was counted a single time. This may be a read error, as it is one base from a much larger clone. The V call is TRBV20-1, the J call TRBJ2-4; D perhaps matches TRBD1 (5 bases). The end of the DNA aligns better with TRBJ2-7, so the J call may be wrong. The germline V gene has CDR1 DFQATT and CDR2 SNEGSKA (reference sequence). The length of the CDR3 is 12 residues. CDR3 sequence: CSARPTAYEQYF. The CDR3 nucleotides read TGCAGTGCTAGACCGACAGCCTACGAGCAGTACTTC.

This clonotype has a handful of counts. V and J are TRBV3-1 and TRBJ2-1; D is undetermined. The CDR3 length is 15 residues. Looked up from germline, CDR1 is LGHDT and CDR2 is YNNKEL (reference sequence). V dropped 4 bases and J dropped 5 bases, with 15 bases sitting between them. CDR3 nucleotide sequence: TGTGCCAGCAGCCCTCGTTTTCTCCTGAACAATGAGCAGTTCTTC. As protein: CASSPRFLLNNEQFF.

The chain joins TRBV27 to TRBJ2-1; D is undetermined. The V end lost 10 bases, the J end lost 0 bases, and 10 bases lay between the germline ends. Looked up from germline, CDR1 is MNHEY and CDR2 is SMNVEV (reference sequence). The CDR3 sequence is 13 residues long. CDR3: CATIDPSYNEQFF. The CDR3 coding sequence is TGTGCCACGATTGACCCCTCCTACAATGAGCAGTTCTTC.

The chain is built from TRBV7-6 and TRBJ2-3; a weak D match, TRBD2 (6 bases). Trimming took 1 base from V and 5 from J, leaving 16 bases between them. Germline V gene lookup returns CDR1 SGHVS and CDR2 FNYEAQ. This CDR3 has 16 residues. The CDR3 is CASSLGRVSTGDTQYF. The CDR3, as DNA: TGTGCCAGCAGCTTAGGGAGGGTCAGCACAGGAGATACGCAGTATTTT.

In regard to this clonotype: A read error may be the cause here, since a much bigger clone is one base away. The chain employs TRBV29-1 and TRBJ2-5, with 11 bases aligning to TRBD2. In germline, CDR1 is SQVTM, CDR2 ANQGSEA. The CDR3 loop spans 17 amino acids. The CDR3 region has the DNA TGCAGCGTTGAAGATTGGAGACTAGCGGGGTGGCAAGAGACCCACTACTTC. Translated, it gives CSVEDWRLAGWQETHYF. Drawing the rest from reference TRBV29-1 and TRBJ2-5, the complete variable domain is SAVISQKPSRDICQRGTSLTIQCQVDSQVTMMFWYRQQPGQSLTLIATANQGSEATYESGFVIDKFPISRPNLTFSTLTVSNMSPEDSSIYLCSVEDWRLAGWQETHYFGPGTRLLVL.

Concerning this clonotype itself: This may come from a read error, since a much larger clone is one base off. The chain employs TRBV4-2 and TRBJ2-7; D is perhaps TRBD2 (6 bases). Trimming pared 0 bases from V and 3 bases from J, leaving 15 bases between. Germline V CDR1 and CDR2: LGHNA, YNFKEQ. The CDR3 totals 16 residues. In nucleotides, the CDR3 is TGTGCCAGCAGCCAAGATCCGCGGGGAGACTTCTACGAGCAGTACTTC. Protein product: CASSQDPRGDFYEQYF.

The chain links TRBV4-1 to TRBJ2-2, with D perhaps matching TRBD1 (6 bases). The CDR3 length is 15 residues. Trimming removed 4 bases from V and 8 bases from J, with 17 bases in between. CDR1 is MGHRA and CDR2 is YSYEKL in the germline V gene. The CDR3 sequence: CASSLVGHRFGELFF. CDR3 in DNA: TGCGCCAGCAGCCTAGTGGGACACAGGTTTGGGGAGCTGTTTTTT.

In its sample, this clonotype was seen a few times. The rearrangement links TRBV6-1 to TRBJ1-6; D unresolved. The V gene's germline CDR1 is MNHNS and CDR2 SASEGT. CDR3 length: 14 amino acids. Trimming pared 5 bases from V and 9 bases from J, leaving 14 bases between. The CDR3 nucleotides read TGTGCCAGCAGTCTGACCGATAACAGTTCACCCCTCCACTTT. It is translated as CASSLTDNSSPLHF.

The CDR3 sequence is CSARIWAEQYF. Written as DNA, the CDR3 is TGCAGTGCTAGGATCTGGGCCGAGCAGTACTTC. The chain employs TRBV20-1 and TRBJ2-7; no definite D call. V lost 3 bases to trimming and J lost 6 bases, with 9 bases between them. There are 11 residues in the CDR3. Germline loops: CDR1 DFQATT, CDR2 SNEGSKA (reference sequence).

The CDR3 reads CASSYDRDNSPLHF. DNA for the CDR3: TGTGCCAGCAGTTACGACAGGGATAATTCACCCCTCCACTTT. This sequence joins TRBV6-5 and TRBJ1-6; 7 bases line up with TRBD1. The J segment lost 5 bases and the V segment lost 2 bases, leaving 0 bases of the junction unmatched. The CDR3 spans 14 residues. CDR1 MNHEY and CDR2 SVGAGI come from the germline V gene.

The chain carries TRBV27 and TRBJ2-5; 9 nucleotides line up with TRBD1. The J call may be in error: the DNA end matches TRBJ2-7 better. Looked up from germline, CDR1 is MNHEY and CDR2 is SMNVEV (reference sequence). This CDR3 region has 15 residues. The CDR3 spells CASSPPTGGFYEQYF. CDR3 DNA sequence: TGTGCCAGCAGTCCCCCTACAGGGGGCTTCTACGAGCAGTACTTC.

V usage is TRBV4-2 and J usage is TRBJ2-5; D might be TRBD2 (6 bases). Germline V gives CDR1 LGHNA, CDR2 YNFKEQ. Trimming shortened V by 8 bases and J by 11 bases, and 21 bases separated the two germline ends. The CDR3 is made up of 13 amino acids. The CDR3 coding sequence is TGTGCCAGCCTGACCCTTTCCGGGGGTGAGCAGTACTTC. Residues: CASLTLSGGEQYF.

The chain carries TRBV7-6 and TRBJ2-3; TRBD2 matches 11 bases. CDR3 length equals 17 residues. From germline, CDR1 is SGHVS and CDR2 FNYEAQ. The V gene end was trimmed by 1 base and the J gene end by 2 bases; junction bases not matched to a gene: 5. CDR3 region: CASSLGRLAGYTDTQYF. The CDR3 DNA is TGTGCCAGCAGCTTAGGGAGACTAGCGGGATACACAGATACGCAGTATTTT.

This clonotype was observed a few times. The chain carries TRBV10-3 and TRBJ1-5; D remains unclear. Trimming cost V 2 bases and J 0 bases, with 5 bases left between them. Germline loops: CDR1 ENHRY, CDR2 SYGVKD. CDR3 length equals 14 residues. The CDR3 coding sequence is TGTGCCATCAGTGAGGACGATAGCAATCAGCCCCAGCATTTT. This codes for CAISEDDSNQPQHF.

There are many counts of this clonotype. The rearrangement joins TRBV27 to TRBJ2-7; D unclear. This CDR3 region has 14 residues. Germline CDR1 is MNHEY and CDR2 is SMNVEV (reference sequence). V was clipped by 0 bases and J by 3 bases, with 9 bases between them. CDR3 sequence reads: CASSLSGSGYEQYF. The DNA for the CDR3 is TGTGCCAGCAGTTTATCCGGGTCCGGCTACGAGCAGTACTTC.

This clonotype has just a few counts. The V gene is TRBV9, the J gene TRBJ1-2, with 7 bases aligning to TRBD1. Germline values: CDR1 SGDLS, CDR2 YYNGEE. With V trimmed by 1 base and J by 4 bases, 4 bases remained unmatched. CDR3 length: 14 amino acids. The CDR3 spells CASSVNRGPYGYTF. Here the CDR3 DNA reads TGTGCCAGCAGCGTAAACAGGGGCCCCTATGGCTACACCTTC.